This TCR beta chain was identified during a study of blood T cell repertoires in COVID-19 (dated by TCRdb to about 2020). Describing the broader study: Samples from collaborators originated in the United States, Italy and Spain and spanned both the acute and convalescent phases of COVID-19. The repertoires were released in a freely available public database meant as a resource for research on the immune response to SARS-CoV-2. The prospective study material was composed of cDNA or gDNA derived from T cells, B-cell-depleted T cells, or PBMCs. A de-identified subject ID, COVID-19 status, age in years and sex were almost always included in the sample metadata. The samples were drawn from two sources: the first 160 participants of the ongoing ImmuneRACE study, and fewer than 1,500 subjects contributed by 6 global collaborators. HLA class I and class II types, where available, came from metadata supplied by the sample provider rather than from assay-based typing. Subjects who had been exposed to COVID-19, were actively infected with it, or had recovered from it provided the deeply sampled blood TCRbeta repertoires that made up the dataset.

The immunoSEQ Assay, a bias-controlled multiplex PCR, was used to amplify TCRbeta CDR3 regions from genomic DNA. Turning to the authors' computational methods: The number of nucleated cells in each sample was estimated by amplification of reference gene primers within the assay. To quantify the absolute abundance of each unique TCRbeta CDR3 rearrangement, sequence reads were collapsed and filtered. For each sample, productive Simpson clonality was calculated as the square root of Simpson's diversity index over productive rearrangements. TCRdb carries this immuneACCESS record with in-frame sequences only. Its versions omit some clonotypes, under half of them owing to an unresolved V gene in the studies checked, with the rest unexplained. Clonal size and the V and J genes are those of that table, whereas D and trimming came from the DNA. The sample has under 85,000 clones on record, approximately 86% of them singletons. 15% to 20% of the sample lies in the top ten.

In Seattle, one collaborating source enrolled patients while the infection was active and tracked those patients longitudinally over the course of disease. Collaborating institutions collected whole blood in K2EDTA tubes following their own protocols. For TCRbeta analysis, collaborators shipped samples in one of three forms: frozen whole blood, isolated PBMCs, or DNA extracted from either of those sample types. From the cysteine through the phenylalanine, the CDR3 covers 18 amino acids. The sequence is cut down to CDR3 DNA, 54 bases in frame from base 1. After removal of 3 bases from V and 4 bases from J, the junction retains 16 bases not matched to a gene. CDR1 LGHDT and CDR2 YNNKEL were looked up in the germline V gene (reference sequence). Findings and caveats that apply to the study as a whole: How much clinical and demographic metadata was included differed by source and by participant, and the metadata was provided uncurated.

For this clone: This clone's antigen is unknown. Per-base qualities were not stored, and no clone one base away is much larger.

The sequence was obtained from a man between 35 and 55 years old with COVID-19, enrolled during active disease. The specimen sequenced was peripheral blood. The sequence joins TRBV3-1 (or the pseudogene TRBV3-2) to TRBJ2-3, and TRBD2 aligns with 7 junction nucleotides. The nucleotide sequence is TGTGCCAGCAGCCAGGTCCCCGTAGCGGGCGTGGGGGCAGATACGCAGTATTTT. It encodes CASSQVPVAGVGADTQYF.